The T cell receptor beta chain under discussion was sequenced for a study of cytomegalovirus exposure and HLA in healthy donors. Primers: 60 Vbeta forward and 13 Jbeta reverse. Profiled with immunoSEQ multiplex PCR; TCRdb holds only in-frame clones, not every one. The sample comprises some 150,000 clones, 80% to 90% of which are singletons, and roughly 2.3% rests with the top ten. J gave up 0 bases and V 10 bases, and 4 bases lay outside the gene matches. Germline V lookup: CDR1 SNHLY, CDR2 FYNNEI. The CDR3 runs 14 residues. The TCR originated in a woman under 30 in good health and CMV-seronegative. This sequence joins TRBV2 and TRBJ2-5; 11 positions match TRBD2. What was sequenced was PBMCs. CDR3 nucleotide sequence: TGTGCCACTCGGACTAGCGGGCACCAAGAGACCCAGTACTTC. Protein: CATRTSGHQETQYF.